There are many counts of the clone carrying this T cell receptor (beta chain). Template switching supplied a universal primer site; unique molecular identifiers were carried on the cDNA. From the 5' RACE reads, TCRdb called clonotypes with MiXCR, one entry per CDR3 protein. The table includes 420,000 or so distinct CDR3 sequences, around a sixth detected once. The record originates from a study of identical twins. Trimming removed 7 bases from V and 8 bases from J; junction bases left unmatched: 8. This CDR3 has 13 amino acids. The germline CDR1 and CDR2 sequences are KGHSH and LQKENI. The genes are TRBV18 and TRBJ2-1, with TRBD2 matching over 7 bases. Sequenced material: naive T cells sorted from blood. This clonotype originated in a man in his forties or fifties in good health. Here the CDR3 reads CASYLGGYDEQFF. CDR3 DNA: TGTGCCAGCTACCTGGGGGGGTACGATGAGCAGTTCTTC.